Following are 5 T cell receptor beta chains from one sample sequenced in a study of siplizumab effects on memory and regulatory T cells. The table came from immunoSEQ multiplex PCR; TCRdb's copy has only in-frame clones and leaves some out. The data contain under 85,000 clones, around 90% of them singletons. Sequencing was carried out using Tregs sorted from blood. The receptors here all came from a human donor in good health.

V usage is TRBV5-4 and J usage is TRBJ1-2, with 7 bases that match TRBD1. V gave up 4 bases and J gave up 1 base; unmatched junction bases: 13. Germline CDR1 SGHNT, CDR2 YYREEE (reference sequence). The CDR3 spans 17 residues. The CDR3: CASSTRQGNRLNYGYTF. The CDR3 DNA reads TGTGCCAGCAGCACCCGACAGGGTAACCGACTTAACTATGGCTACACCTTC.

The rearrangement joins TRBV19 to TRBJ1-5, with D unclear. V was shortened by 6 bases and J by 0 bases, with 9 bases between the two germline ends. CDR3 length: 14 amino acids. Germline CDR1 and CDR2: LNHDA and SQIVND (reference sequence). CDR3 DNA: TGTGCCAGTAGAGGGCCGGTTAGCAATCAGCCCCAGCATTTT. It encodes CASRGPVSNQPQHF.

J is TRBJ2-5 and V is TRBV5-1, with 14 bases identical to TRBD2. CDR3 length: 17 amino acids. CDR1 and CDR2 (germline): SGHRS, YFSETQ. The trim removed 5 bases at V and 5 bases at J, leaving 11 bases unmatched. In DNA form, the CDR3 reads TGCGCCAGCAGGGGACTAGCGGGAGCGAGAGGTTGGGAGACCCAGTACTTC. The encoded protein is CASRGLAGARGWETQYF. The variable domain in full, with the rest retrieved from reference TRBV5-1 and TRBJ2-5, is KAGVTQTPRYLIKTRGQQVTLSCSPISGHRSVSWYQQTPGQGLQFLFEYFSETQRNKGNFPGRFSGRQFSNSRSEMNVSTLELGDSALYLCASRGLAGARGWETQYFGPGTRLLVL.

This clone was picked up one time. This rearrangement joins TRBV6-6 to TRBJ2-1, with 8 bases identical to TRBD1. CDR1 and CDR2 (germline): MNHNY, SVGAGI (reference sequence). Trimming cost V 0 bases and J 7 bases; bases outside gene matches: 5. The length of the CDR3 is 15 residues. This CDR3 reads CASSYSGQGMNEQFF. DNA of the CDR3: TGTGCCAGCAGTTACTCTGGACAGGGTATGAATGAGCAGTTCTTC.

V gene TRBV7-8 combines with J gene TRBJ1-5, with D possibly matching TRBD1 (6 bases). Trimming removed 3 bases at V and 2 bases at J, with 23 bases between. The CDR3 has 19 residues. Germline loops: CDR1 SGHVS, CDR2 FQNEAQ. DNA of the CDR3: TGTGCCAGCAGCTTCTGGGGGGCCGGAGATAGATGGGGCAATCAGCCCCAGCATTTT. Amino acids: CASSFWGAGDRWGNQPQHF.